The T cell receptor beta chain under discussion was sequenced for a study of cytomegalovirus exposure and HLA in healthy donors. Looking at the study overall: Out of fewer than 400 genotyped donors, about 80% belonged to the Caucasian-associated ancestry cluster. Study results and caveats: Most subjects had HLA-A and HLA-B alleles reportedly predicted accurately by TCR beta sequences.

In the PCR, 60 Vbeta and 13 Jbeta primers were used. In the study's own analysis: As a later analysis found, there were tens of millions of unique TCR beta chains, of which some 10 million were shared. This table comes from immunoSEQ multiplex PCR, and its TCRdb copy is limited to in-frame clones, with some not included. For V, J and clone size, that table is used; D and trimming come from the DNA. The sample lists about 140,000 clones; roughly 9.8% were seen once. In its sample, this clone was seen a few times. Its matching antigen is unknown. CDR3 length: 15 residues. Germline assignment: CDR1 SGDLS and CDR2 YYNGEE. Deletions cut 2 bases from V and 5 bases from J, with 16 bases between.

This chain uses TRBV9 with TRBJ2-5; D might be TRBD2 (5 bases). Sequenced sample: PBMCs. The receptor was derived from a man aged 45-65 years in good health and CMV-seronegative. CDR3 bases: TGTGCCAGCAGCGTCTCGGGGAGAAGGTTGGAGACCCAGTACTTC. Translating gives CASSVSGRRLETQYF.